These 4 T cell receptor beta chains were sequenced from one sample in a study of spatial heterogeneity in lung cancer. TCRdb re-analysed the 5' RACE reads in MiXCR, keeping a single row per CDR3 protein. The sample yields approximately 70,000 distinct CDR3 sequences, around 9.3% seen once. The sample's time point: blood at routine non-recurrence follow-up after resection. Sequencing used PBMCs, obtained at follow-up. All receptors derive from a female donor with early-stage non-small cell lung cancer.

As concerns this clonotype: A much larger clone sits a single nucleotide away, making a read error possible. The CDR3 loop is CSARDLWEAREQYF. The CDR3 nucleotides are TGCAGTGCTAGAGATCTGTGGGAGGCGCGCGAGCAGTACTTC. This chain joins TRBV20-1 and TRBJ2-7, with D possibly being TRBD2 (6 bases). CDR1 and CDR2 (germline): DFQATT, SNEGSKA (reference sequence). V was cut by 0 bases and J by 6 bases, with 15 bases left in between. The CDR3 sequence is 14 residues long.

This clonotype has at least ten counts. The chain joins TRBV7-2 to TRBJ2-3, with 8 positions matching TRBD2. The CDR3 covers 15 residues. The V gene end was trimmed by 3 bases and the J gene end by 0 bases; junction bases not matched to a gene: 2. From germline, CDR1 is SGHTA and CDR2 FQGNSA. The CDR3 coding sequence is TGTGCCAGCAGCTTGTCTAGCGGGAGCACAGATACGCAGTATTTT. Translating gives CASSLSSGSTDTQYF.

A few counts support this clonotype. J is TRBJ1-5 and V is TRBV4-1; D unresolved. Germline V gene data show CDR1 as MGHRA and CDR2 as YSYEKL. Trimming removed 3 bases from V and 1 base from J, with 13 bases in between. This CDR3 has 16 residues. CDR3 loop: CASSQPTLGSNQPQHF. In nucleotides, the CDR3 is TGCGCCAGCAGCCAGCCGACCTTGGGGAGCAATCAGCCCCAGCATTTT.

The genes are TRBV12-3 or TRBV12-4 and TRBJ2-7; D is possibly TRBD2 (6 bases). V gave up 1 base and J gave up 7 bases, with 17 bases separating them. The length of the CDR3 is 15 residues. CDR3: CASSLGGTPSTEQYF. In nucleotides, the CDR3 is TGTGCCAGCAGTTTAGGCGGGACCCCCTCTACGGAGCAGTACTTC.